This T cell receptor beta chain was sequenced during a study of shared clonotypes between healthy human individuals. Splitting of each subset's genomic DNA was done evenly across several immunoSEQ plates. TCRdb keeps only in-frame clones here, not all; method: immunoSEQ multiplex PCR. In the table there are 490,000 or so clones, roughly 85% of which are singletons. On this clone itself: What it recognizes is unknown.

Overall study results and limits: Only blood underwent sampling, and tissue repertoires likely differ.

V trimming: 5 bases; J trimming: 4 bases; junction bases outside the gene matches: 4. The CDR3 extends over 14 amino acids. The germline gives CDR1 SGHTA, CDR2 FQGNSA. The sequence was collected from a middle-aged woman in good health. Some clones in this sample may be carry-over from other donors' samples. V gene TRBV7-2 combines with J gene TRBJ2-5; 10 bases are a match to TRBD1. Sequencing was done on a sample of PBMCs. The CDR3 DNA follows: TGTGCCAGCAGCCGACAGGGGGCGGGAGAGACCCAGTACTTC. Amino acid sequence: CASSRQGAGETQYF.